What follows is one T cell receptor (beta chain) and its context. The antigen remains undetermined. TCRdb keeps only in-frame clones here, not all; method: immunoSEQ multiplex PCR. The sample yields thousands of clones, over 70% seen once. These data originate in a study of chemoradiotherapy in HPV16-positive cancers. For the study at large: Functional T-cell assays on a couple of HPV16-positive patients' cells defined candidate HPV-specific clones and common TCR motifs.

Repeated repertoire sampling spanned the course of chemoradiotherapy. Study conclusions and caveats: During treatment, candidate HPV-specific clones and E7-related motifs expanded in tumor.

The source material was tumor tissue, sampled from a patient who underwent chemoradiotherapy. This receptor was obtained from a human donor with HPV-associated anogenital cancer.

The CDR3 nucleotides read TGTGCCAGCAGCTTAGTGGGGGGATCTGGAAACACCATATATTTT. Translation: CASSLVGGSGNTIYF. The chain has TRBV7-2 and TRBJ1-3; D is possibly TRBD1 (5 bases). Germline V gives CDR1 SGHTA, CDR2 FQGNSA. The CDR3 covers 15 residues. The V and J ends lost 1 base and 1 base respectively, with 8 bases between them.